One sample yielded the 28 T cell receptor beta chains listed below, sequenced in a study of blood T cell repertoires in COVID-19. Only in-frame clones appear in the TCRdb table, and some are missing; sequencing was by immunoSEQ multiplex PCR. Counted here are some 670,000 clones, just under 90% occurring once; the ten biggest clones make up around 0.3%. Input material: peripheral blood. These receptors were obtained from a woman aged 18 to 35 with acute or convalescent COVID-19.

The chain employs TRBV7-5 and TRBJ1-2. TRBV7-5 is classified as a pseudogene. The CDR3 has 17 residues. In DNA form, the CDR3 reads TGTGCCAGAAGCTTAAAGCGGGGACGGATCCCTTTTTATGGCTACACCTTC. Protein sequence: CARSLKRGRIPFYGYTF.

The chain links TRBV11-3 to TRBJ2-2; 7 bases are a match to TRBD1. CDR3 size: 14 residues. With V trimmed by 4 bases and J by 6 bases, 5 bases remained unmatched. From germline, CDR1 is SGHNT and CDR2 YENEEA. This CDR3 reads CASSSRQGSGELFF. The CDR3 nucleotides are TGTGCCAGCAGCTCCCGACAGGGATCCGGGGAGCTGTTTTTT.

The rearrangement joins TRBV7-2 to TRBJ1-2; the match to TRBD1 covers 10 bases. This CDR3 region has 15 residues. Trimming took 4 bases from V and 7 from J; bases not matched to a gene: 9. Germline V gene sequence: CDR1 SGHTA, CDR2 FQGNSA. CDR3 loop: CASSWVRDRGIGYTF. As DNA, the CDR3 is TGTGCCAGCAGCTGGGTTAGGGACAGGGGCATTGGCTACACCTTC.

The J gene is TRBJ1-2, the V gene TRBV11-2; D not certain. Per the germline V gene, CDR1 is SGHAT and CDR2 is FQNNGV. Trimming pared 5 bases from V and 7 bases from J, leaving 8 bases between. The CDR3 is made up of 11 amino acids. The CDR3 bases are TGTGCCAGCAGCCCCGAGAGTGGCTACACCTTC. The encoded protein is CASSPESGYTF.

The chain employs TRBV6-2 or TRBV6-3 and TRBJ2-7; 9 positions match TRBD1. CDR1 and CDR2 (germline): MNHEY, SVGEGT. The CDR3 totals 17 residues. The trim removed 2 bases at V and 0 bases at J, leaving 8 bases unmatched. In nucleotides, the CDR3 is TGTGCCAGCAGTTACCCGGGACAGGGAGGGGTCTCCTACGAGCAGTACTTC. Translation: CASSYPGQGGVSYEQYF.

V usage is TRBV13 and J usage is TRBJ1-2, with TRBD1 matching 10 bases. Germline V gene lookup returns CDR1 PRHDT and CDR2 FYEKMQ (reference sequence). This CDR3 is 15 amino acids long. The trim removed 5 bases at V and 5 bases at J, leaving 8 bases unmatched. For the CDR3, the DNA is TGTGCCAGCAGCCTACGGGACAGGGGACCATATGGCTACACCTTC. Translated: CASSLRDRGPYGYTF.

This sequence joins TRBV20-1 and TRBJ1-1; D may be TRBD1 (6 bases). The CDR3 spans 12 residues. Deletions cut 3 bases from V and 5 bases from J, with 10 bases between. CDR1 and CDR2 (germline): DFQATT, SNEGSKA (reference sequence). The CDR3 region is CSASNRATEAFF. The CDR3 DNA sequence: TGCAGTGCTAGTAACAGGGCGACTGAAGCTTTCTTT.

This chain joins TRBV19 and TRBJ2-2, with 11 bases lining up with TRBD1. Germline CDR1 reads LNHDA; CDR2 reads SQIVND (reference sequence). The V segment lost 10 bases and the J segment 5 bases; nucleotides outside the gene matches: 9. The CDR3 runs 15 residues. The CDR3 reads CATYLGTGGTGELFF. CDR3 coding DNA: TGTGCCACCTATCTGGGGACAGGGGGTACCGGGGAGCTGTTTTTT.

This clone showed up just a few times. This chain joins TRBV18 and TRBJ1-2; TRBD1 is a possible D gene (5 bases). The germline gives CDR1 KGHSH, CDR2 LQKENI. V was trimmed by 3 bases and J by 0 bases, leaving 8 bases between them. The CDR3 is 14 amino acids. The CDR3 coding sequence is TGTGCCAGCTCACCGACAGTCACTAACTATGGCTACACCTTC. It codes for CASSPTVTNYGYTF.

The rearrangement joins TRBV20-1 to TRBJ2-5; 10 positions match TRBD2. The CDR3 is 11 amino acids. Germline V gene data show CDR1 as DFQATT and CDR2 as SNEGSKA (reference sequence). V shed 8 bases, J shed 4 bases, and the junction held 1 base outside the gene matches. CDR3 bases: TGCAGTCTAGCGGGGGTAGAGACCCAGTACTTC. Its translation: CSLAGVETQYF.

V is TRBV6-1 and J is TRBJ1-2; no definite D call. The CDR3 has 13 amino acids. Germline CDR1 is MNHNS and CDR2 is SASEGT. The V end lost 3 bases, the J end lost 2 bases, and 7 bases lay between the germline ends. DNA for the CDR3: TGTGCCAGCAGTGAGATCGGGAACTATGGCTACACCTTC. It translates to CASSEIGNYGYTF.

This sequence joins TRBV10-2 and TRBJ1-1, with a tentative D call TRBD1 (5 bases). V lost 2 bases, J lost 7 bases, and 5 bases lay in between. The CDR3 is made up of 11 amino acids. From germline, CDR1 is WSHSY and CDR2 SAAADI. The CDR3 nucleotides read TGCGCCAGCAGTGAGGACAGTGAAGCTTTCTTT. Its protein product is CASSEDSEAFF.

Here the CDR3 reads CASRARGGSGNTIYF. The CDR3 DNA is TGTGCCAGCAGGGCCCGTGGAGGTTCTGGAAACACCATATATTTT. The genes are TRBV6-5 and TRBJ1-3, with no clear D. Trimming shortened V by 6 bases and J by 1 base, and 13 bases separated the two germline ends. Germline values: CDR1 MNHEY, CDR2 SVGAGI. The CDR3 covers 15 residues.

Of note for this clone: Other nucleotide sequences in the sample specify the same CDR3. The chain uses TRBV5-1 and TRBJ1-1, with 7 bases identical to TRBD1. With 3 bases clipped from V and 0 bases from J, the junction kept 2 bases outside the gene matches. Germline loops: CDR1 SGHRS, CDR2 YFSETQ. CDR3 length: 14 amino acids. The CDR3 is CASSSQGMNTEAFF. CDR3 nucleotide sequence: TGCGCCAGCAGCTCACAGGGGATGAACACTGAAGCTTTCTTT.

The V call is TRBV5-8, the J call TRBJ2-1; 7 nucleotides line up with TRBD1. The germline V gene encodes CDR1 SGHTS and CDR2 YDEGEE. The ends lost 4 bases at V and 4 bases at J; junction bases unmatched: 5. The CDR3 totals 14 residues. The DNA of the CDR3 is TGTGCCAGCAGCCACGGGACAGAATACAATGAGCAGTTCTTC. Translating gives CASSHGTEYNEQFF.

CDR3 in DNA: TGCGCCGGCAAGGGGGGGGATCAGCCCCAGCATTTT. It encodes CAGKGGDQPQHF. V usage is TRBV10-1 and J usage is TRBJ1-5, with D perhaps TRBD1 (6 bases). Trimming cost V 11 bases and J 5 bases, with 13 bases left between them. Germline CDR1 WNHNN, CDR2 SYGVQD (reference sequence). The CDR3 consists of 12 residues.

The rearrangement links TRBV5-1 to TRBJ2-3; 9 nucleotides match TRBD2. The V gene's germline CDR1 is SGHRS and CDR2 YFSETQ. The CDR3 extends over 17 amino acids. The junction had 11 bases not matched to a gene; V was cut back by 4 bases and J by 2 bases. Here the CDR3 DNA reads TGCGCCAGCAGCCCCGCAGTGGCTAGCGGGGTCACAGATACGCAGTATTTT. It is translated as CASSPAVASGVTDTQYF. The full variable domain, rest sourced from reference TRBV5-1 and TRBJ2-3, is KAGVTQTPRYLIKTRGQQVTLSCSPISGHRSVSWYQQTPGQGLQFLFEYFSETQRNKGNFPGRFSGRQFSNSRSEMNVSTLELGDSALYLCASSPAVASGVTDTQYFGPGTRLTVL.

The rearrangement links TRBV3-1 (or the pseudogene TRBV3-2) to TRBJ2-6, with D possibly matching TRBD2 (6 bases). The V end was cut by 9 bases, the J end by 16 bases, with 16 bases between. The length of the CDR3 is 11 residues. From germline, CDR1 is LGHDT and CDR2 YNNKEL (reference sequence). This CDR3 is CASRRGPLLTF. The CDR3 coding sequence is TGTGCCAGTAGGAGGGGACCCTTGCTGACTTTC.

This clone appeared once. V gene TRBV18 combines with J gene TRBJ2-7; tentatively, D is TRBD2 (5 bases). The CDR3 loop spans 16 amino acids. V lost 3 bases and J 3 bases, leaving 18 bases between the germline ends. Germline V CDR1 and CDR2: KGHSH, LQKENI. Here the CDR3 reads CASSPVRASGFYEQYF. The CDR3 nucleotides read TGTGCCAGCTCACCCGTCCGGGCTTCGGGGTTCTACGAGCAGTACTTC.

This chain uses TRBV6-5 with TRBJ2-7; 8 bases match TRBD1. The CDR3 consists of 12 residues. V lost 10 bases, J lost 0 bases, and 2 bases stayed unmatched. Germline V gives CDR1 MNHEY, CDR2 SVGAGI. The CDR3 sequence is CAMGQDSYEQYF. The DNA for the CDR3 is TGTGCCATGGGACAGGACTCCTACGAGCAGTACTTC.

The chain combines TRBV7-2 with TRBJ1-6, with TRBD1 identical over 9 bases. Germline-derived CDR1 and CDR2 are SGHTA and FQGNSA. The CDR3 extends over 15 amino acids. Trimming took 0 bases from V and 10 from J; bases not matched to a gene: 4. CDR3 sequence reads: CASSLAGQGGSPLHF. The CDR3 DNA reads TGTGCCAGCAGCTTAGCGGGACAGGGTGGCTCACCCCTCCACTTT.

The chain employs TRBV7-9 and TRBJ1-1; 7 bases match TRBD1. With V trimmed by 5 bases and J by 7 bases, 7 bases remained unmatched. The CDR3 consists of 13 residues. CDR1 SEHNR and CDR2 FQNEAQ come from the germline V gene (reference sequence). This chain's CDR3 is CASSGGTAYEAFF. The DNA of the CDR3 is TGTGCCAGCAGCGGAGGGACAGCGTATGAAGCTTTCTTT.

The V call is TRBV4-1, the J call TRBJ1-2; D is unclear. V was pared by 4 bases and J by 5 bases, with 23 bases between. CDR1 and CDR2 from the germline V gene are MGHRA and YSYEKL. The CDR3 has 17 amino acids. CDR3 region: CASSRFWSQSGRYGYTF. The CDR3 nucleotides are TGCGCCAGCAGCCGATTTTGGAGTCAGTCCGGGAGGTATGGCTACACCTTC.

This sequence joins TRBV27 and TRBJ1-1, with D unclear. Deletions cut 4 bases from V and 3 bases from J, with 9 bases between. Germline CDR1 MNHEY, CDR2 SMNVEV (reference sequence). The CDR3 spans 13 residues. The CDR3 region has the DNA TGTGCCAGCAGTTGGGCCCCGGACACTGAAGCTTTCTTT. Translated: CASSWAPDTEAFF.

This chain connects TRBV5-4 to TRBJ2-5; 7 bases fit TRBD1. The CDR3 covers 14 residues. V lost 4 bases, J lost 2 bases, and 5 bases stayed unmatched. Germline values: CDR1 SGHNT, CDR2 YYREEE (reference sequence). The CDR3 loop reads CASSPPGQQETQYF. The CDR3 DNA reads TGTGCCAGCAGCCCACCGGGACAGCAAGAGACCCAGTACTTC.

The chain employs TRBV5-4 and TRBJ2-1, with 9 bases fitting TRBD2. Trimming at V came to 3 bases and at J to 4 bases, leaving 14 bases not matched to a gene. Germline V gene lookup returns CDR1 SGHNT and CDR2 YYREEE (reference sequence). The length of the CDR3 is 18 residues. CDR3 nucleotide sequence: TGTGCCAGCAGCTCAGCGGGAGGAAGATTGAAGATTTACAATGAGCAGTTCTTC. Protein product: CASSSAGGRLKIYNEQFF.

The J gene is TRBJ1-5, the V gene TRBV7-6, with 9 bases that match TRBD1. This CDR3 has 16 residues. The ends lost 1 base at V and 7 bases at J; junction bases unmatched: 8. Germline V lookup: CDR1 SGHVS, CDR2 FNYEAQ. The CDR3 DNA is TGTGCCAGCAGCTTAGGGTCCGGGACAGGGAGCCAGCCCCAGCATTTT. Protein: CASSLGSGTGSQPQHF.

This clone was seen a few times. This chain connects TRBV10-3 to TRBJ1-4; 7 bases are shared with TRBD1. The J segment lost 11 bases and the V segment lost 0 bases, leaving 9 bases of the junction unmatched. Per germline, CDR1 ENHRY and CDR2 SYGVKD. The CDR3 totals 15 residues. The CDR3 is CAISESGTEASKLFF. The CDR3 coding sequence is TGTGCCATCAGTGAGTCCGGGACAGAGGCTTCGAAACTGTTTTTT.